This TCR beta chain was observed in a study of blood T cell repertoires in COVID-19. Study information: Researchers got acute and convalescent COVID-19 samples from the United States, Italy and Spain. The analysed material was cDNA or gDNA that came from T cells, B-cell-depleted T cells, or PBMCs.

The germline V and J ends were trimmed by 2 bases and 3 bases, with 8 bases remaining between them. This CDR3 is 14 amino acids long. Germline loops: CDR1 SGHVS, CDR2 FQNEAQ. Source study methods: Quantification of nucleated cells was approximated via reference gene primer amplification. This table comes from immunoSEQ multiplex PCR, and its TCRdb copy is limited to in-frame clones, with some not included. V and J calls and clone size come straight from that table; D and trimming were deduced from the DNA. The repertoire consists of some 90,000 clones, with roughly 90% occurring once and the leading ten covering 1.2%.

Sequences were obtained from peripheral blood. The chain has TRBV7-8 and TRBJ1-3, with D perhaps matching TRBD1 (5 bases). This receptor was identified in an elderly man with active or convalescent COVID-19. This chain's CDR3 is CASSLQGDGNTIYF. The CDR3 DNA sequence: TGTGCCAGCAGCTTACAGGGTGATGGAAACACCATATATTTT.